This T cell receptor beta chain appears in the sequencing data of a study of cytomegalovirus exposure and HLA in healthy donors. With respect to this clone: Its antigen is still unknown.

CDR1 is SNHLY and CDR2 is FYNNEI in the germline V gene. Trimming pared 7 bases from V and 5 bases from J, leaving 15 bases between. This CDR3 is built from 13 residues. General study points: A reported reduction in N-insertions relative to the roughly 710-donor mean was seen in an Asian-associated ancestry cluster in a later analysis.

Researchers ran the PCR with 60 Vbeta and 13 Jbeta primers. Here immunoSEQ multiplex PCR was the method, and the copy in TCRdb shows in-frame clones only, minus some. The sample yields 120,000 or so clones, approximately 75% seen once. The receptor was isolated from a man younger than 40 in good health and CMV-seronegative. The genes are TRBV2 and TRBJ2-7, with D perhaps TRBD1 (6 bases). Sequenced sample: PBMCs. CDR3 DNA sequence: TGTGCCAGCAACCCCACAGGGATGGACGAGCAGTACTTC. Its protein is CASNPTGMDEQYF.